Given below is one TCR beta chain in context. The assay was immunoSEQ multiplex PCR, and TCRdb's table has in-frame clones only and misses some. The sample yields around 530,000 clones, around 76% seen once. This sample was included in a study of shared clonotypes between healthy human individuals. CDR3 length equals 12 residues. The chain joins TRBV21-1 to TRBJ2-2; whether TRBD1, the table's D call, matches the DNA was not checked. TRBV21-1 is noted as a pseudogene. Sequenced input: PBMCs. The clonotype comes from a woman between 35 and 50 years old in good health. Some clones in this sample may be carry-over from other donors' samples. Here the CDR3 reads CASNDSTGELFF. As DNA, the CDR3 is TGTGCCAGCAACGACAGCACCGGGGAGCTGTTTTTT.